This T cell receptor (beta chain) was documented in a study of cytomegalovirus exposure and HLA in healthy donors. Germline values: CDR1 SGHRS, CDR2 YFSETQ. The CDR3 runs 16 residues. Comments on this clone: The antigen remains unidentified. The junction departs from the called germline gene at one end, perhaps through a read error.

Study-wide points: Sequencing likely generated an artifact that appeared as a cluster of highly shared sequence variants.

Use of 60 Vbeta and 13 Jbeta primers characterized the PCR. TCRdb keeps only in-frame clones here, not all; method: immunoSEQ multiplex PCR. This sample has approximately 150,000 clones, with around two thirds found just once. This chain joins TRBV5-1 and TRBJ1-1, with 8 bases lining up with TRBD1. The sequence came from a man between 25 and 39 years old in good health and CMV-seropositive. Sequencing was done on a sample of PBMCs. CDR3: CASSYSWTGRNTEASF. DNA of the CDR3: TGCGCCAGCAGCTACTCGTGGACAGGGAGGAACACTGAAGCTTCCTTT.